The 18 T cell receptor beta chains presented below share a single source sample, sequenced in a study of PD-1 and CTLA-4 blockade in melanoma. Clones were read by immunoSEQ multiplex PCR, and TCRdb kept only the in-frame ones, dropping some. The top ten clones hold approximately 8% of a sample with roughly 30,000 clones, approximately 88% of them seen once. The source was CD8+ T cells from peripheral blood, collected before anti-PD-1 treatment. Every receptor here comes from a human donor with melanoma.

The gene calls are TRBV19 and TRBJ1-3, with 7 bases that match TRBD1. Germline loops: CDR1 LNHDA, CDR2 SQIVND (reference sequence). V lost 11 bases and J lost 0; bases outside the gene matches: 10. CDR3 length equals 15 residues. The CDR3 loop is CARDPGGASGNTIYF. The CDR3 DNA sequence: TGTGCCCGCGATCCAGGGGGGGCCTCTGGAAACACCATATATTTT.

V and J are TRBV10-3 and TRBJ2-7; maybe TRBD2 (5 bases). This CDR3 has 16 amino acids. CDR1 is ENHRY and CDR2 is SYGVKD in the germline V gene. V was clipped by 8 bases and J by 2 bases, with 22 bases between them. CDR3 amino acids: CAISWVGDLDPYEQYF. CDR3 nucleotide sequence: TGTGCCATCTCCTGGGTGGGAGACCTGGACCCCTACGAGCAGTACTTC.

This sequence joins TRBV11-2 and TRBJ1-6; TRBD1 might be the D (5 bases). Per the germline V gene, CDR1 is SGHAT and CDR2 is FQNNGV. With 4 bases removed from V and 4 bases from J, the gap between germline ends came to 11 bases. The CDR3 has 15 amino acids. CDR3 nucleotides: TGTGCCAGCAGCTCCGGGGCAACGTATAATTCACCCCTCCACTTT. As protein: CASSSGATYNSPLHF.

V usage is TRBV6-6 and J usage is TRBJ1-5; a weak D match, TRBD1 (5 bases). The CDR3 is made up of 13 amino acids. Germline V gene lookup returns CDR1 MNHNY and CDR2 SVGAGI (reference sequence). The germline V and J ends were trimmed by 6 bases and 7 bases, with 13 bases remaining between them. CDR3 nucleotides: TGTGCCAGCAGGAGAGGGGAGCAACAGCCCCAGCATTTT. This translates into CASRRGEQQPQHF.

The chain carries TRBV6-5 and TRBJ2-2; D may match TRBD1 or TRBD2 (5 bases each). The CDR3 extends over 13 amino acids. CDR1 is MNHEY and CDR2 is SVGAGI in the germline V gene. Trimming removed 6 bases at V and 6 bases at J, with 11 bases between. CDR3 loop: CASSGALPGELFF. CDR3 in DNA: TGTGCCAGCAGCGGGGCTTTACCCGGGGAGCTGTTTTTT.

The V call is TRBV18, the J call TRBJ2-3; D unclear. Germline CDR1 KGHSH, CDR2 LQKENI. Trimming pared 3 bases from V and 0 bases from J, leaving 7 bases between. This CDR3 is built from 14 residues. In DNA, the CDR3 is TGTGCCAGCTCACCCTTTTTGAGCACAGATACGCAGTATTTT. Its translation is CASSPFLSTDTQYF.

Here the CDR3 reads CSVLTSGYYGYTF. DNA of the CDR3: TGCAGCGTTCTTACCAGCGGATACTATGGCTACACCTTC. The chain uses TRBV29-1 and TRBJ1-2; no clear D gene. This CDR3 spans 13 amino acids. V gave up 5 bases and J gave up 3 bases, with 13 bases separating them. Germline V gene lookup returns CDR1 SQVTM and CDR2 ANQGSEA. Supplemented by reference TRBV29-1 and TRBJ1-2, the full variable domain reads SAVISQKPSRDICQRGTSLTIQCQVDSQVTMMFWYRQQPGQSLTLIATANQGSEATYESGFVIDKFPISRPNLTFSTLTVSNMSPEDSSIYLCSVLTSGYYGYTFGSGTRLTVV.

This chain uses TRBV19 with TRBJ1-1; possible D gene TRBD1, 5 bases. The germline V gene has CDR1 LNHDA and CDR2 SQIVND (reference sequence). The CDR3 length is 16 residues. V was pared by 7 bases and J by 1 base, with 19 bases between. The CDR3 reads CASTPPTGTTNTEAFF. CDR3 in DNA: TGTGCCAGTACCCCTCCGACGGGGACCACGAACACTGAAGCTTTCTTT.

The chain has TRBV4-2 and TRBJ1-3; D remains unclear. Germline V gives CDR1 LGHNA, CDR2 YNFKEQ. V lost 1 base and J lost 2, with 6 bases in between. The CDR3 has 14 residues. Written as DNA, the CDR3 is TGTGCCAGCAGCCAAGTTGAAGCTGGAAACACCATATATTTT. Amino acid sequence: CASSQVEAGNTIYF.

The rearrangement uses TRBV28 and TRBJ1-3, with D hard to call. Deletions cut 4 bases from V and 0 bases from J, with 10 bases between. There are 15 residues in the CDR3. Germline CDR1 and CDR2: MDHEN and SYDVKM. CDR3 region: CASSSFEDSGNTIYF. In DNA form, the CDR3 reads TGTGCCAGCAGTTCCTTCGAGGACTCTGGAAACACCATATATTTT.

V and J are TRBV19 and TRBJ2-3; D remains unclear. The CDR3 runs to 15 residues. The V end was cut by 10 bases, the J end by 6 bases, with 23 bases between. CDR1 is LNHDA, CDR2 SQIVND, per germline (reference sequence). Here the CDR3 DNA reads TGTGCCACCACTCCGGGTCCCCGAGTAGTGGATACGCAGTATTTT. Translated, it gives CATTPGPRVVDTQYF.

The CDR3 coding sequence is TGTGCCAGCAGCCGGGACTTCGCCGGGGAGCTGTTTTTT. Residues: CASSRDFAGELFF. The rearrangement links TRBV3-1 (or the pseudogene TRBV3-2) to TRBJ2-2; D might be TRBD2 (6 bases). CDR1 is LGHDT and CDR2 is YNNKEL in the germline V gene (reference sequence). This CDR3 has 13 residues. V lost 4 bases and J 6 bases, leaving 9 bases between the germline ends.

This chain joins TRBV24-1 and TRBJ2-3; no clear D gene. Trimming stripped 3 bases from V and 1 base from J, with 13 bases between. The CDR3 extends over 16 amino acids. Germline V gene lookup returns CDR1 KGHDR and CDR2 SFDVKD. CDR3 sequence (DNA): TGTGCCACCAGTGATAACGCGTTCTTCGGCACAGATACGCAGTATTTT. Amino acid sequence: CATSDNAFFGTDTQYF.

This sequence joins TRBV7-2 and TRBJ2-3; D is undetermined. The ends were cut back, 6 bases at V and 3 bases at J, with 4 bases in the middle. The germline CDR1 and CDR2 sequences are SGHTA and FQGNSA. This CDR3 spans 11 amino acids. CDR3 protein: CASSFTDTQYF. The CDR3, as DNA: TGTGCCAGCAGTTTTACAGATACGCAGTATTTT.

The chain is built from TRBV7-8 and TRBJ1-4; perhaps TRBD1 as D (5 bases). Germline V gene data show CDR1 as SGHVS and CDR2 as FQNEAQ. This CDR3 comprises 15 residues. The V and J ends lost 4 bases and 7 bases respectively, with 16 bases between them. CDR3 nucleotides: TGTGCCAGCAGCTCCACATCGGGGCTAGGTGAAAAACTGTTTTTT. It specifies CASSSTSGLGEKLFF.

The CDR3 DNA reads as TGCAGCGTTGCCAGGGAGGGGGGCTACACCTTC. Its protein is CSVAREGGYTF. The V call is TRBV29-1, the J call TRBJ1-2, with a tentative D call TRBD1 (5 bases). CDR3 length equals 11 residues. Germline V CDR1 and CDR2: SQVTM, ANQGSEA. The ends were cut back, 4 bases at V and 8 bases at J, with 11 bases in the middle.

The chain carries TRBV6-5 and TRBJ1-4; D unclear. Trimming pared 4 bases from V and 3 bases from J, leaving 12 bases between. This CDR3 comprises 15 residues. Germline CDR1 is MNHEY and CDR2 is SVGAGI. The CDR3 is CASSSGLASNEKLFF. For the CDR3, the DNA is TGTGCCAGCAGTTCTGGTTTAGCATCTAATGAAAAACTGTTTTTT.

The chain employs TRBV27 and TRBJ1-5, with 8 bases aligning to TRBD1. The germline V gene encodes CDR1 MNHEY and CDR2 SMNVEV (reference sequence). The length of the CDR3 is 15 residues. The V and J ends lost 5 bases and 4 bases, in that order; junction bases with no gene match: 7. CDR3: CASSMQGAGNQPQHF. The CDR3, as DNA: TGTGCCAGCAGTATGCAGGGGGCAGGGAATCAGCCCCAGCATTTT.